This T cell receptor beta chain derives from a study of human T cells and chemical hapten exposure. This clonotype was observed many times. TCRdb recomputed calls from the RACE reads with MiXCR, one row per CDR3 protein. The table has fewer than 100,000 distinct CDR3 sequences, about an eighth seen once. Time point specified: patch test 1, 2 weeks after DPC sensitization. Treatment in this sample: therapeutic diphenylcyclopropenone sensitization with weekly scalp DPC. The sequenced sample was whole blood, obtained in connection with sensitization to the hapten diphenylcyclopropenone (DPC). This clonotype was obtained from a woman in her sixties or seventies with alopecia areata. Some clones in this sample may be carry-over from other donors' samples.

CDR3 protein: CASSPAGTPRSTGELFF. For the CDR3, the DNA is TGTGCCAGCTCACCAGCCGGGACGCCAAGATCCACCGGGGAGCTGTTTTTT. The rearrangement joins TRBV18 to TRBJ2-2; D is possibly TRBD1 or TRBD2 (5 bases each). V was pared by 2 bases and J by 4 bases, with 17 bases between. Germline CDR1 reads KGHSH; CDR2 reads LQKENI. This CDR3 spans 17 amino acids.